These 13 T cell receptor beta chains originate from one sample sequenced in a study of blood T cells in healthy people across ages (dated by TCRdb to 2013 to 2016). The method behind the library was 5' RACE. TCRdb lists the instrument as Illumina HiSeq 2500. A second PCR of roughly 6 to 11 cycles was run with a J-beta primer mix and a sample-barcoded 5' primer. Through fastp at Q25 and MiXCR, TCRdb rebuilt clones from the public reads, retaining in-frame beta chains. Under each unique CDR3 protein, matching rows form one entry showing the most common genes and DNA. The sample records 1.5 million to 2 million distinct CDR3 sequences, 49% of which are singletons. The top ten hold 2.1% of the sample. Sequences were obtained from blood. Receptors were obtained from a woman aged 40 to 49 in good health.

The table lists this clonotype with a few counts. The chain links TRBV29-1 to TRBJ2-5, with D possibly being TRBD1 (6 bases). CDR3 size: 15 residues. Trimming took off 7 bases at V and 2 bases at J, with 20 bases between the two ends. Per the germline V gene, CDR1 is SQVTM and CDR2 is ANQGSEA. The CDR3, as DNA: TGCAGCGCATACGCTTCCAGGGGTTTGCAAGAGACCCAGTACTTC. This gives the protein CSAYASRGLQETQYF.

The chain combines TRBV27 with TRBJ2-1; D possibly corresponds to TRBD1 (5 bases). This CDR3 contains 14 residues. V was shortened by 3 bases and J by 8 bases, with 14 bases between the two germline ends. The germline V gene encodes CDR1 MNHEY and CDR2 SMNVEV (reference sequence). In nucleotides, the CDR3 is TGTGCCAGCAGTTTGCTGTGGGGCCACGATGAGCAGTTCTTC. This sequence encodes CASSLLWGHDEQFF.

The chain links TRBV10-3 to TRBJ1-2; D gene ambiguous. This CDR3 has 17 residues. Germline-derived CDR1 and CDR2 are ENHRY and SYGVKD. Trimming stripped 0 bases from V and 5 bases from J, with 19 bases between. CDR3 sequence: CAISESSVTTQPYGYTF. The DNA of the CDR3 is TGTGCCATCAGTGAGTCGAGTGTTACAACCCAGCCTTATGGCTACACCTTC.

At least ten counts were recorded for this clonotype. The CDR3 spells CSVVGRARGSGANVLTF. CDR3 sequence (DNA): TGCAGCGTTGTTGGCCGTGCTCGTGGCTCTGGGGCCAACGTCCTGACTTTC. V usage is TRBV29-1 and J usage is TRBJ2-6; D is undetermined. In germline, CDR1 is SQVTM, CDR2 ANQGSEA. CDR3 length: 17 amino acids. V was cut by 4 bases and J by 0 bases, with 16 bases left in between.

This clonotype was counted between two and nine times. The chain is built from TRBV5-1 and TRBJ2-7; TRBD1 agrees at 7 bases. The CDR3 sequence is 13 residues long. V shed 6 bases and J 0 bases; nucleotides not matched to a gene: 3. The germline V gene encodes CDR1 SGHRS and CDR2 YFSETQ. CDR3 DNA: TGCGCCAGCACCTGGGACAGCTCCTACGAGCAGTACTTC. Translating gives CASTWDSSYEQYF.

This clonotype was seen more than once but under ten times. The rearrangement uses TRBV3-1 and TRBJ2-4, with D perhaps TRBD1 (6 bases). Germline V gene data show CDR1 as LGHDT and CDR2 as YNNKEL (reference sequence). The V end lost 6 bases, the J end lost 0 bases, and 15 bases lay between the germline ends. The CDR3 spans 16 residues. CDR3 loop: CASRIGQRLAKNIQYF. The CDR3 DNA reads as TGTGCCAGCAGGATAGGACAGCGACTAGCCAAAAACATTCAGTACTTC.

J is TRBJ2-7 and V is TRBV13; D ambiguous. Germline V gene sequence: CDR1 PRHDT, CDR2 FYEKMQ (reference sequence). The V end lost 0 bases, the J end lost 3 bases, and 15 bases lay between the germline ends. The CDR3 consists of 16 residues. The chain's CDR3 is CASSLGPGRPVYEQYF. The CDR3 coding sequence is TGTGCCAGCAGCTTAGGCCCCGGTCGGCCGGTCTACGAGCAGTACTTC.

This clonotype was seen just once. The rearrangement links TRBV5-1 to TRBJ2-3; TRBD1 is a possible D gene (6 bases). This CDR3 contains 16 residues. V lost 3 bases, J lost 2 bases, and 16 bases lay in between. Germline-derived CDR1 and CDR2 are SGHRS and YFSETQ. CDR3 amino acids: CASSSGQPVYTDTQYF. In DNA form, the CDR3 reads TGCGCCAGCAGCTCCGGACAGCCAGTTTACACAGATACGCAGTATTTT.

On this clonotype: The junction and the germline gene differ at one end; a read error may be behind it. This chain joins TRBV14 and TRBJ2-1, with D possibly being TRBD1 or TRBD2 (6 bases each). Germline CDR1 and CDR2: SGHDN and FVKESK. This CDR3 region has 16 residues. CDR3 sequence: CAGSQDPGALWSGQFF. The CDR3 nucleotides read TGTGCCGGCAGCCAAGATCCGGGGGCATTGTGGAGTGGGCAGTTCTTC.

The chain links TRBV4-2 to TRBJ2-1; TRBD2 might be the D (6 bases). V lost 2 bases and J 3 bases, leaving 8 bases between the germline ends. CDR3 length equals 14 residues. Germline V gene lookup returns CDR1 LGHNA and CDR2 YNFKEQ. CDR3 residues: CASSQPTSYNEQFF. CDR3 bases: TGTGCCAGCAGCCAACCGACTAGCTACAATGAGCAGTTCTTC.

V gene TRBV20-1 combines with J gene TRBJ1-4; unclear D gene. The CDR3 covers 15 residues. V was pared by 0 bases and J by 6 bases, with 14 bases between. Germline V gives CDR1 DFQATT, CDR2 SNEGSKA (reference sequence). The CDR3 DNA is TGCAGTGCTAGAGATCCCGGAGGAGGTTATGAAAAACTGTTTTTT. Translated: CSARDPGGGYEKLFF.

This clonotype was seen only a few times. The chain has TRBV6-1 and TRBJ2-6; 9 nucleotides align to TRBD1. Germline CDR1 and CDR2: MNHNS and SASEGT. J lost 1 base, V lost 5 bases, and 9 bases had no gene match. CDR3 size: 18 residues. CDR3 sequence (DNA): TGTGCCAGCAGTCAACCGGGACAGGGTCTGTCTGGGGCCAACGTCCTGACTTTC. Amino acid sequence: CASSQPGQGLSGANVLTF.

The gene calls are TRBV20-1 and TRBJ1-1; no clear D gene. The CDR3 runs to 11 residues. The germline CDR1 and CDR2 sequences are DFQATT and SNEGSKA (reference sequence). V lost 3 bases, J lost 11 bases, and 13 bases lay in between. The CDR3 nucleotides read TGCAGTGCTAGGGGAATAAGTGAGGCTTTCTTT. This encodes CSARGISEAFF.